The rows below give T cell receptor beta chains drawn from one sample of a study of blood T cells in healthy people across ages. TCRdb reanalysed the 5' RACE reads using MiXCR and keeps one entry per CDR3 protein. The table lists 1.5 million to 2 million distinct CDR3 sequences, around 48% of them singletons, with roughly 2% in the top ten. Sequenced input: blood. The receptor set was obtained from a middle-aged woman in good health. CDR3s include the opening cysteine and the closing phenylalanine or tryptophan. A D gene is named only where the DNA matches it firmly. Clone size is shown for a subset of rows, as once, few, many or a class of expanded clone.

V gene	J gene	clone size	D gene	CDR3 length	CDR3 DNA	CDR3 protein
TRBV2	TRBJ1-2	.	.	14	TGTGCCAGCAGTGTTTCTGAAACTAACTATGGCTACACCTTC	CASSVSETNYGYTF
TRBV6-8	TRBJ1-1	.	.	13	TGTGCCAGCAGTTACCGGATAGGGACTGAAGCTTTCTTT	CASSYRIGTEAFF
TRBV20-1	TRBJ2-2	.	.	16	TGCAGTGCTAGAGATAATAGGAAGATGAACACCGGGGAGCTGTTTTTT	CSARDNRKMNTGELFF
TRBV5-1	TRBJ1-2	.	TRBD1	16	TGCGCCAGCAGCTTGGGCCCCCCGGGACAGGGTCGAGGCTACACCTTC	CASSLGPPGQGRGYTF
TRBV4-2	TRBJ2-7	few	.	17	TGTGCCAGCAGCCAAGTATCGCAGGGGCTAAGAACCTACGAGCAGTACTTC	CASSQVSQGLRTYEQYF
TRBV20-1	TRBJ1-4	few	TRBD1	14	TGCAGTGCTCCTGAGCAGGGGGCGGATGAAAAACTGTTTTTT	CSAPEQGADEKLFF
TRBV5-1	TRBJ2-3	.	.	13	TGCGCCGGCAGCAAGACTTACACAGATACGCAGTATTTT	CAGSKTYTDTQYF
TRBV18	TRBJ2-5	few	TRBD1	16	TGTGCCAGCTCACCAAGGGACAGAAGGCAAGGGGAGACCCAGTACTTC	CASSPRDRRQGETQYF
TRBV20-1	TRBJ1-6	.	.	15	TGCAGTGCTAGAGATAAGGGGGGACTTAATTCACCCCTCCACTTT	CSARDKGGLNSPLHF
TRBV9	TRBJ1-2	.	.	11	TGTACCAGCAAGGACTACTATGGCTACACCTTC	CTSKDYYGYTF
TRBV28	TRBJ2-1	.	.	13	TGTGCCAGCACCTCAAGGGGGTACAATGAGCAGTTCTTC	CASTSRGYNEQFF
TRBV4-1	TRBJ2-5	.	.	17	TGCGCCAGCAGCCAAGCCCCTACGCCAGGGATACAAGAGACCCAGTACTTC	CASSQAPTPGIQETQYF
TRBV20-1	TRBJ2-2	.	TRBD2	14	TGCAGTGCTAGCGGGACTAAGGTGATCGGGGAGCTGTTTTTT	CSASGTKVIGELFF
TRBV15	TRBJ1-2	few	TRBD1	15	TGTGCCACCAGCGGGGGGACAGGGCTGGCCTATGGCTACACCTTC	CATSGGTGLAYGYTF
TRBV29-1	TRBJ1-2	.	.	14	TGCAGCGTTGAAGATCAGGACGTAGGACGTGGCTACACCTTC	CSVEDQDVGRGYTF
TRBV12-3/TRBV12-4	TRBJ1-2	.	.	12	TGTGCCAGCAGTTTCCGCAACTATGGCTACACCTTC	CASSFRNYGYTF
TRBV7-6	TRBJ2-1	.	.	16	TGTGCCAGCAGCAGTATGGGGGGCTTTCCGTACAATGAGCAGTTCTTC	CASSSMGGFPYNEQFF
TRBV15	TRBJ2-5	.	.	13	TGTGCCACCAGGCAGGGGAGAGAAGAGACCCAGTACTTC	CATRQGREETQYF
TRBV7-2	TRBJ1-2	few	.	14	TGTGCCAGCAGACCCGTCACAGGGATCTATGGCTACACCTTC	CASRPVTGIYGYTF
TRBV6-6	TRBJ2-4	once	.	14	TGTGCCAGCAGTTACGGGGTTGGCAAAAACATTCAGTACTTC	CASSYGVGKNIQYF
TRBV7-9	TRBJ1-2	few	.	15	TGTGCCAGCAGCCCATCCAGGAACGCTAACTATGGCTACACCTTC	CASSPSRNANYGYTF
TRBV5-6	TRBJ2-1	few	TRBD2	17	TGTGCCAGCAGCTTGGCCGGAGCGGGGAACCCCTACAATGAGCAGTTCTTC	CASSLAGAGNPYNEQFF
TRBV11-2	TRBJ1-2	.	TRBD1	12	TGTGCCAGCAGGCCCGCTACAGGGGACAACACCTTC	CASRPATGDNTF
TRBV6-6	TRBJ2-3	.	.	16	TGTGCCAGCAGTTCACCGGGACAAGCTAGCACAGATACGCAGTATTTT	CASSSPGQASTDTQYF
TRBV2	TRBJ2-5	.	TRBD1	14	TGTGCCAGTCTTGCCGGGACAGGGGAAGAGACCCAGTACTTC	CASLAGTGEETQYF
TRBV18	TRBJ2-7	.	TRBD1	14	TGTGCCAGCAGATCCGGGACAGAAACCTACGAGCAGTACTTC	CASRSGTETYEQYF
TRBV4-2	TRBJ2-1	.	TRBD2	16	TGTGCCAGCAGCCATCACCTAGCGGGGGGGCTCGCTGAGCAGTTCTTC	CASSHHLAGGLAEQFF
TRBV12-3/TRBV12-4	TRBJ2-1	few	.	12	TGTGCCAGCAGTCCAGGGTCTCTTGAGCAGTTCTTC	CASSPGSLEQFF
TRBV7-2	TRBJ2-3	.	.	15	TGTGCCAGCAGCAAAACGGTTGGGTATGGAGATACGCAGTATTTT	CASSKTVGYGDTQYF
TRBV20-1	TRBJ2-1	.	TRBD2	15	TGCAGTGCTAGAAAGAGCGGGGGGGCATACAATGAGCAGTTCTTC	CSARKSGGAYNEQFF